Each of the 24 T cell receptor beta chains below was sequenced from the same sample in a study of cytomegalovirus exposure and HLA in healthy donors. The PCR used 60 Vbeta and 13 Jbeta primers. The data were produced by immunoSEQ multiplex PCR, yet TCRdb's version contains in-frame clones alone and is incomplete. Altogether 95,000 to 150,000 clones are present, approximately 78% being singletons, with the ten largest covering 5.5% to 8%. Specimen: PBMCs. The receptor source for this set is a woman between 35 and 50 years old in good health and CMV-seronegative.

The chain recombines TRBV29-1 with TRBJ2-1; 10 bases align to TRBD1. Looked up from germline, CDR1 is SQVTM and CDR2 is ANQGSEA. J was trimmed by 7 bases and V by 8 bases; bases with no gene match: 26. The CDR3 is 19 amino acids. CDR3 protein: CSIRTGGMIAKEGRNEQFF. The CDR3 DNA is TGCAGCATTCGGACAGGGGGAATGATAGCCAAAGAGGGGCGAAATGAGCAGTTCTTC.

CDR3 in amino acids: CASNSGTGNSPLHF. The CDR3, as DNA: TGTGCCAGCAATTCCGGGACAGGAAATTCACCCCTCCACTTT. The rearrangement uses TRBV2 and TRBJ1-6, with TRBD1 identical over 8 bases. Losses at the gene ends were 7 bases for V and 7 bases for J; bases not matched to a gene: 6. This CDR3 contains 14 residues. Per germline, CDR1 SNHLY and CDR2 FYNNEI.

V is TRBV18 and J is TRBJ2-7; 8 bases agree with TRBD1. This CDR3 is 14 amino acids long. With 3 bases clipped from V and 2 bases from J, the junction kept 3 bases outside the gene matches. Germline CDR1 is KGHSH and CDR2 is LQKENI. The CDR3 region has the DNA TGTGCCAGCTCACCCACAGGGGGTCCCTACGAGCAGTACTTC. Protein sequence: CASSPTGGPYEQYF.

The chain employs TRBV21-1 and TRBJ1-4; the table assigns TRBD1, which was not confirmed against the DNA. TRBV21-1 is a known pseudogene. The CDR3 covers 14 residues. The CDR3 protein is CATPGTGDNEKLFF. The CDR3 coding sequence is TGTGCCACCCCGGGGACAGGGGATAATGAAAAACTGTTTTTT.

The gene calls are TRBV11-2 and TRBJ2-7, with TRBD2 matching 8 bases. The germline gives CDR1 SGHAT, CDR2 FQNNGV. J was trimmed by 5 bases and V by 8 bases; bases with no gene match: 14. The CDR3 length is 15 residues. Here the CDR3 DNA reads TGTGCCAGCGGATCTCGAGGGACTAGACCAGACGAGCAGTACTTC. Its translation is CASGSRGTRPDEQYF. Variable domain in full (rest from reference TRBV11-2 and TRBJ2-7): EAGVAQSPRYKIIEKRQSVAFWCNPISGHATLYWYQQILGQGPKLLIQFQNNGVVDDSQLPKDRFSAERLKGVDSTLKIQPAKLEDSAVYLCASGSRGTRPDEQYFGPGTRLTVT.

This sequence joins TRBV20-1 and TRBJ2-5; D call uncertain. V shed 7 bases and J shed 5 bases, with 11 bases lying between them. The CDR3 length is 11 residues. Per the germline V gene, CDR1 is DFQATT and CDR2 is SNEGSKA (reference sequence). The CDR3 here is CSGRRVETQYF. CDR3 in DNA: TGCAGTGGGCGTCGGGTGGAGACCCAGTACTTC.

The chain joins TRBV11-2 to TRBJ2-1; 7 bases line up with TRBD2. This CDR3 has 14 amino acids. V was pared by 4 bases and J by 6 bases, with 6 bases of the junction left unmatched. CDR1 and CDR2 from the germline V gene are SGHAT and FQNNGV. The DNA for the CDR3 is TGTGCCAGCAGCTCAAGGGAGGGCGTCAATGAGCAGTTCTTC. It yields the protein CASSSREGVNEQFF.

V usage is TRBV18 and J usage is TRBJ1-2; D is undetermined. The germline CDR1 and CDR2 sequences are KGHSH and LQKENI. This CDR3 contains 14 residues. V lost 2 bases and J 4 bases, leaving 11 bases between the germline ends. The CDR3 nucleotides read TGTGCCAGCTCACCAGAACTACGGAGCTATGGCTACACCTTC. Encoded protein: CASSPELRSYGYTF.

V is TRBV28 and J is TRBJ1-2; possibly TRBD1 for D (5 bases). CDR3 size: 14 residues. The V and J ends lost 5 bases and 2 bases respectively, with 12 bases between them. CDR1 is MDHEN and CDR2 is SYDVKM in the germline V gene. The CDR3 bases are TGTGCCAGCAGTCTCCAGGGACTCAACTATGGCTACACCTTC. As protein: CASSLQGLNYGYTF.

V and J are TRBV2 and TRBJ1-1; a weak D match, TRBD1 (6 bases). Germline lookup yields CDR1 SNHLY and CDR2 FYNNEI. The CDR3 sequence is 13 residues long. The ends were cut back, 8 bases at V and 4 bases at J, with 14 bases in the middle. In nucleotides, the CDR3 is TGTGCCAGCCGGACAGAGAAAATCACTGAAGCTTTCTTT. This translates into CASRTEKITEAFF.

The V and J genes are TRBV10-3 and TRBJ1-1; D possibly corresponds to TRBD1 (5 bases). Germline lookup yields CDR1 ENHRY and CDR2 SYGVKD. The CDR3 consists of 15 residues. The V end lost 3 bases, the J end lost 5 bases, and 16 bases lay between the germline ends. Here the CDR3 DNA reads TGTGCCATCAGTGACACGGTCGGCGGGGGGACTGAAGCTTTCTTT. This codes for CAISDTVGGGTEAFF.

The chain combines TRBV7-6 with TRBJ1-5; D ambiguous. CDR1 and CDR2 from the germline V gene are SGHVS and FNYEAQ. The V gene lost 2 bases and the J gene lost 0 bases, with 14 bases spanning the gap. There are 17 residues in the CDR3. CDR3 region: CASSLSIRGNSNQPQHF. CDR3 DNA: TGTGCCAGCAGCTTAAGTATTCGGGGTAATAGCAATCAGCCCCAGCATTTT.

The V and J genes are TRBV27 and TRBJ2-7; perhaps TRBD1 as D (6 bases). This CDR3 is built from 14 residues. Trimming cost V 6 bases and J 2 bases, with 14 bases left between them. Germline CDR1 reads MNHEY; CDR2 reads SMNVEV (reference sequence). The CDR3 nucleotides read TGTGCCAGCAGCCTTACAGGGCTAACCTACGAGCAGTACTTC. Translating it yields CASSLTGLTYEQYF.

This chain links TRBV7-9 with TRBJ2-5, with 11 bases matching TRBD2. This CDR3 has 15 residues. Germline assignment: CDR1 SEHNR and CDR2 FQNEAQ (reference sequence). V lost 4 bases to trimming and J lost 11 bases; unmatched junction nucleotides: 12. CDR3 protein: CASSSPPGLAGGQYF. The CDR3 DNA follows: TGTGCCAGCAGCTCCCCCCCCGGGCTAGCGGGAGGTCAGTACTTC. Variable domain in full (rest from reference TRBV7-9 and TRBJ2-5): DTGVSQNPRHKITKRGQNVTFRCDPISEHNRLYWYRQTLGQGPEFLTYFQNEAQLEKSRLLSDRFSAERPKGSFSTLEIQRTEQGDSAMYLCASSSPPGLAGGQYFGPGTRLLVL.

This clone was counted only a few times. The genes are TRBV19 and TRBJ2-1, with TRBD2 matching over 9 bases. V dropped 7 bases and J dropped 6; count of bases not matched to a gene: 1. The CDR3 runs 12 residues. In germline, CDR1 is LNHDA, CDR2 SQIVND (reference sequence). In nucleotides, the CDR3 is TGTGCCAGTACTAGCGGGACCAATGAGCAGTTCTTC. Translation gives CASTSGTNEQFF.

The rearrangement links TRBV7-8 to TRBJ1-2; no firm D call. This CDR3 spans 16 amino acids. Deletions cut 5 bases from V and 2 bases from J, with 18 bases between. CDR1 is SGHVS, CDR2 FQNEAQ, per germline. The chain's CDR3 is CASSPAAGNQNYGYTF. The CDR3 coding sequence is TGTGCCAGCAGCCCAGCGGCGGGAAATCAAAACTATGGCTACACCTTC.

The J gene is TRBJ2-7, the V gene TRBV5-1, with 9 bases lining up with TRBD1. The length of the CDR3 is 15 residues. Trimming cost V 0 bases and J 6 bases; bases outside gene matches: 7. CDR1 is SGHRS, CDR2 YFSETQ, per germline. Written as DNA, the CDR3 is TGCGCCAGCAGCTTGGCCCCGGGACAGGGAGGCGAGCAGTACTTC. Protein product: CASSLAPGQGGEQYF.

The rearrangement joins TRBV7-9 to TRBJ1-2; 7 nucleotides match TRBD1. The CDR3 extends over 14 amino acids. Per the germline V gene, CDR1 is SEHNR and CDR2 is FQNEAQ (reference sequence). The J segment lost 5 bases and the V segment lost 3 bases, leaving 6 bases of the junction unmatched. In nucleotides, the CDR3 is TGTGCCAGCAGCTTGGGACAGAAGTTTTATGGCTACACCTTC. Amino acids: CASSLGQKFYGYTF.

Remarks on this clone: One end of the junction fails to match germline, which may point to a read error. The V call is TRBV27, the J call TRBJ2-4; possible D gene TRBD2, 5 bases. The CDR3 runs to 15 residues. In germline, CDR1 is MNHEY, CDR2 SMNVEV (reference sequence). The CDR3 protein is CASSLEGEAKNSQYF. The CDR3 bases are TGTGCCAGCAGTTTAGAGGGAGAGGCCAAAAACAGTCAGTACTTC.

The chain combines TRBV7-6 with TRBJ2-7; 12 bases agree with TRBD2. V dropped 5 bases and J dropped 2; count of bases not matched to a gene: 13. The CDR3 has 18 amino acids. The V gene's germline CDR1 is SGHVS and CDR2 FNYEAQ. CDR3 loop: CASSETSGSFEGPYEQYF. The CDR3 bases are TGTGCCAGCAGCGAGACTAGCGGGAGTTTTGAGGGCCCCTACGAGCAGTACTTC.

The chain combines TRBV19 with TRBJ2-5; 14 bases match TRBD2. The J call may be incorrect, as the DNA end agrees better with TRBJ2-7. The CDR3 extends over 17 amino acids. The germline V gene has CDR1 LNHDA and CDR2 SQIVND (reference sequence). This CDR3 is CASSIAGTSGSSYEQYF. CDR3 nucleotides: TGTGCCAGTAGTATAGCCGGGACTAGCGGGAGCTCCTACGAGCAGTACTTC.

The chain is built from TRBV5-1 and TRBJ2-3; TRBD2 matches 11 bases. Trimming cost V 0 bases and J 6 bases; bases outside gene matches: 3. Per germline, CDR1 SGHRS and CDR2 YFSETQ. The CDR3 runs 15 residues. In DNA form, the CDR3 reads TGCGCCAGCAGCTTGGTGGCTAGCGGGAGGGATACGCAGTATTTT. Amino acid sequence: CASSLVASGRDTQYF.

V is TRBV27 and J is TRBJ1-1, with D possibly matching TRBD1 (5 bases). Per the germline V gene, CDR1 is MNHEY and CDR2 is SMNVEV (reference sequence). The CDR3 contains 13 residues. The V gene lost 2 bases and the J gene lost 2 bases, with 6 bases spanning the gap. The CDR3 loop reads CASSLRGNTEAFF. CDR3 in DNA: TGTGCCAGCAGTTTAAGGGGAAACACTGAAGCTTTCTTT.

The gene calls are TRBV10-3 and TRBJ2-1; 8 nucleotides agree with TRBD2. V trimming: 2 bases; J trimming: 13 bases; junction bases outside the gene matches: 16. This CDR3 is built from 16 residues. Germline V gene lookup returns CDR1 ENHRY and CDR2 SYGVKD. The CDR3 sequence: CAISETGLGSRLSQFF. In DNA, the CDR3 is TGTGCCATCAGTGAGACGGGACTAGGGTCGAGACTCAGTCAGTTCTTC.